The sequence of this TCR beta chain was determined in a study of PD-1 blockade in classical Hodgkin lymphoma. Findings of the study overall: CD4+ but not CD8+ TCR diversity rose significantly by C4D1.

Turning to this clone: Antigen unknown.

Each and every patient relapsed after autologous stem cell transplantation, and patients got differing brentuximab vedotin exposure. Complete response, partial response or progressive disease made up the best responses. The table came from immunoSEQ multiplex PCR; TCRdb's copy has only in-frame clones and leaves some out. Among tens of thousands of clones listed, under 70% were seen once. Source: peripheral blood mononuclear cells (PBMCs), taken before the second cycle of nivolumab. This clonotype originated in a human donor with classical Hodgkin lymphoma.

DNA for the CDR3: TGTGCCAGCAGTTACTCCGGACGTGCGGGGGGTGAAGCTTTCTTT. The encoded protein is CASSYSGRAGGEAFF. The V call is TRBV6-6, the J call TRBJ1-1; a weak D match, TRBD1 (5 bases). Germline V CDR1 and CDR2: MNHNY, SVGAGI (reference sequence). Trimming took 0 bases from V and 7 from J, leaving 15 bases between them. The CDR3 is 15 residues long.